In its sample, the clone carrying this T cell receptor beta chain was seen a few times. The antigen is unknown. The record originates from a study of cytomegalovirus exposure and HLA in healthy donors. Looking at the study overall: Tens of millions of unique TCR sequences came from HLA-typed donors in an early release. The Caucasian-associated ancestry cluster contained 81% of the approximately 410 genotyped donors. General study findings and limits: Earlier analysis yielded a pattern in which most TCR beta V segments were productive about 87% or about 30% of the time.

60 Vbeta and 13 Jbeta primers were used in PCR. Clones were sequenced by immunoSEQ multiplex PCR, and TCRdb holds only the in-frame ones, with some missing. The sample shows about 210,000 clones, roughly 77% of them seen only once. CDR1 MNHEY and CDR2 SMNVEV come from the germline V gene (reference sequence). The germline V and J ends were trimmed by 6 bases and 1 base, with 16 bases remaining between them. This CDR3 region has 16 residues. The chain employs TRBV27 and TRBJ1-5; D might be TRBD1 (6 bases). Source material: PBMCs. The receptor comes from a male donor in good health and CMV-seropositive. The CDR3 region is CASRKEQGMSNQPQHF. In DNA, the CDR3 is TGTGCCAGCAGAAAAGAACAGGGAATGAGCAATCAGCCCCAGCATTTT.